This T cell receptor beta chain was found in a study of human T cells and chemical hapten exposure (dated by TCRdb to about 2021). For the study in its entirety: For sensitization, 2% DPC in acetone was applied to a 2 cm by 2 cm area of upper inner arm skin. Weekly therapeutic DPC doses were additionally applied to the scalp of patients throughout the roughly 25-week study period. Patch tests used Finn chambers with 0.01% DPC on the upper back, scored after 6 days by International Contact Dermatitis Research Group standards. The mostly female patient cohort included alopecia areata with under or over 50% scalp involvement, alopecia totalis and alopecia universalis. The libraries were sequenced as a pool, and the TCR yield per sample differed mostly because of small variations in library volumes within the pool. This study followed changes in the peripheral blood TCR repertoire in vivo during primary and secondary sensitization of alopecia patients to the hapten diphenylcyclopropenone (DPC). Patient blood was sampled pre-sensitization (week 0) and at 2, 6 and about 24 weeks after DPC sensitization. Blood for TCR sequencing was provided by twenty-nine alopecia patients at one to four time points (pre-sensitization, 2, 6 and 24 weeks).

This clonotype was seen only a few times. It has no known antigen specificity. Per-base quality was not reported, and no clone a single base away is much larger than it. This specimen's time point label, per the study, means: patch test 1, 2 weeks after DPC sensitization. The treatment or condition label of this sample denotes: therapeutic diphenylcyclopropenone sensitization with weekly scalp DPC. At every patch-test visit, the blood draw took place before the patch test was put on. Patients were eligible if aged 18 to 70, diagnosed with alopecia and judged suitable for DPC therapy, and pregnant patients were excluded. Unfractionated whole blood was collected in Tempus Blood RNA tubes, and total RNA was extracted from that blood. Study-wide conclusions, independent of this receptor: After repeated subsampling, changes were observed in the strength of the expansion versus patch-test correlation and in the threshold at which the correlation became significant. Significantly more large CDR3 similarity clusters were formed by expanded TCRs than by pre-sensitization or healthy control sets, consistent with antigen-driven responses. Alopecia, a presumed autoimmune disease, was present in all patients, so the immune response of the patients might differ from that of healthy individuals. A positive correlation was found between the number of PT1 expanded TCRs and patch test score, with significance reached at thresholds 8, 16 and 32 but not 4. No change with DPC sensitization was found in the number of TCRs above 1 in 1000 frequency, and no evidence of global repertoire structure alterations was found.

Receptors were amplified or captured by RACE. Sequencing instrument: NextSeq 500. Library preparation attached unique molecular identifiers to individual cDNA molecules for quantitative, reproducible TCR counting. From each blood RNA sample, both TCR alpha and TCR beta chains were sequenced. For the original study's pipeline: Samples had a median of around 92,000 TCRs, with a range from roughly 23,224 to 700,000. V, J and CDR3 annotation of the TCR reads was carried out using the Decombinator software suite. For PS versus PT1 abundance plots, all samples were subsampled to the same number of TCRs (28,000). Expanded TCRs were defined as absent before sensitization and observed at least eight times at the 2-week time point. TCRdb redid the processing of the public reads, applying fastp at Q25 and MiXCR, and retained in-frame beta chains. Rows are combined by CDR3 protein, so each entry shows the most common genes and DNA. These V and J calls derive from TCRdb rather than the authors' analysis. This sample comprises around 100,000 distinct CDR3 sequences, approximately 9.9% of them detected only once. The leading ten clones occupy approximately 4% of the sample.

The sequences come from whole blood, collected in connection with sensitization to the hapten diphenylcyclopropenone (DPC). The clonotype originates from a woman in her thirties or forties with alopecia areata. Some clones in this sample may be carry-over from other donors' samples.

The CDR3 amino acid sequence is: CASSADRDPFRTGAEAFF. DNA sequence: TGCGCCAGCAGTGCCGACAGGGACCCTTTCCGAACTGGGGCTGAAGCTTTCTTT. The V and J segments used are TRBV5-1 and TRBJ1-1, with 7 junctional bases fitting TRBD1. The CDR3 runs 18 residues from the cysteine to the phenylalanine. Only the CDR3 DNA is retained, 54 bases long and in frame from the first base. Via the germline V gene, CDR1 is SGHRS and CDR2 YFSETQ. V ends up 5 bases short and J 6 bases short, with an unmatched junction base count of 22.